This T cell receptor (beta chain) was found in a study of blood T cell repertoires in COVID-19 (dated by TCRdb to 2019 to 2021). Background on the whole study: Samples covering the acute and convalescent phases of COVID-19 were provided by collaborators in the United States, Italy and Spain. Where available, HLA class I and class II types were obtained from metadata supplied by the sample provider rather than from assay-based typing. The repertoires were made available in a free public database intended to serve as a resource for research on the immune response to SARS-CoV-2. The dataset comprised deeply sampled blood TCRbeta repertoires from subjects exposed to, actively infected with, or recovered from COVID-19. Samples came from the ongoing ImmuneRACE study (first 160 participants) plus 1,254 subjects from 6 global collaborators. The material from the prospective study consisted of cDNA or gDNA derived from T cells, B-cell-depleted T cells, or PBMCs. A de-identified subject ID, COVID-19 status, age in years and sex were almost always included in the sample metadata. The paper's findings and limits, for the study overall: How much clinical and demographic metadata was included differed by source and by participant, and the metadata was provided uncurated.

Whole blood was collected in K2EDTA tubes by collaborating institutions according to the institutions' own protocols. For TCRbeta analysis, collaborators shipped samples as frozen whole blood, isolated PBMCs, or DNA extracted from either of those sample types. From the cysteine up to the phenylalanine, the CDR3 has a length of 17 residues. The sequence is cut down to CDR3 DNA, 51 bases in frame from base 1. The germline V gene specifies ENHRY as CDR1 and SYGVKD as CDR2. After removal of 6 bases from V and 0 bases from J, the junction retains 4 bases not matched to a gene. TCRbeta CDR3 regions were amplified from genomic DNA using the immunoSEQ Assay, a bias-controlled multiplex PCR. Per the source publication's procedure: The number of nucleated cells in each sample was estimated from the amplification of reference gene primers within the assay. To quantify the absolute abundance of each unique TCRbeta CDR3 rearrangement, sequence reads were collapsed and filtered. For each sample, productive Simpson clonality was calculated as the square root of Simpson's diversity index across productive rearrangements. This is the immuneACCESS table as TCRdb keeps it, with only in-frame sequences that have V and J called. A part of the clones is gone; compared with another copy, unresolved V genes explain less than half, and the rest is unexplained. Clone size and V and J calls were adopted from that table, with D and trimming inferred from the DNA. The sample table contains around 97,000 clones; only one count was recorded for under 90% of them. 10% to 15% of the sample lies in the top ten.

A note on this clone: Its antigen is still unknown. Within one base of it there is no much larger clone, and no base qualities were kept.

The sample consisted of peripheral blood. This sequence uses TRBV10-3 and TRBJ2-2, with TRBD2 matching 13 junction bases. The clonotype originates from a human donor in a cohort sampled during active or convalescent COVID-19. In nucleotide form, the sequence is TGTGCCATCAGCCGACTAGCGGGGGGAACGAACACCGGGGAGCTGTTTTTT. This gives the protein CAISRLAGGTNTGELFF.